Presented here are 27 T cell receptor beta chains from one specimen sequenced in a study of breast tumors, draining lymph nodes, adjacent tissues. TCRdb re-derived calls from the multiplex PCR reads in MiXCR, one entry per CDR3 protein. The table lists under 70,000 distinct CDR3 sequences, less than 50% of them singletons. Sequenced: breast tumor tissue. These receptors were taken from a female donor with breast cancer. Some clones in this sample may be carry-over from other donors' samples.

The rearrangement uses TRBV11-2 and TRBJ2-5; D gene ambiguous. The V gene's germline CDR1 is SGHAT and CDR2 FQNNGV. Trimming took 1 base from V and 5 from J, leaving 11 bases between them. This CDR3 is built from 14 residues. For the CDR3, the DNA is TGTGCCAGCAGCTTAGGGCCCGGGCGGGAGACCCAGTACTTC. This gives the protein CASSLGPGRETQYF.

The chain joins TRBV2 to TRBJ1-4, with 9 bases fitting TRBD1. Germline values: CDR1 SNHLY, CDR2 FYNNEI. Trimming removed 4 bases from V and 6 bases from J; junction bases left unmatched: 18. There are 19 residues in the CDR3. CDR3 in amino acids: CASSASGTGKHPPHEKLFF. The DNA of the CDR3 is TGTGCCAGCAGTGCCTCCGGGACAGGGAAGCATCCGCCTCATGAAAAACTGTTTTTT.

V gene TRBV12-3 or TRBV12-4 combines with J gene TRBJ2-5; D gene unclear. Trimming left V 4 bases short and J 1 base short, with 7 bases between. The CDR3 is 13 residues long. In DNA, the CDR3 is TGTGCCAGCAGTTCGGCTAGCCAAGAGACCCAGTACTTC. This encodes CASSSASQETQYF.

The chain uses TRBV25-1 and TRBJ2-5; 8 bases align to TRBD1. Per the germline V gene, CDR1 is MGHDK and CDR2 is SYGVNS. The CDR3 has 12 residues. CDR3 in amino acids: CARRTGRETQYF. DNA of the CDR3: TGTGCTAGACGGACAGGGCGAGAGACCCAGTACTTC.

The chain employs TRBV29-1 and TRBJ2-7, with 7 positions matching TRBD2. Per germline, CDR1 SQVTM and CDR2 ANQGSEA. The CDR3 is 12 amino acids. In DNA, the CDR3 is TGCAGTGGGCGGGAGAGTGGCTACGAGCAGTACTTC. Its protein is CSGRESGYEQYF.

This clonotype has more than one count but fewer than ten. The rearrangement joins TRBV20-1 to TRBJ1-3; no definite D call. V dropped 0 bases and J dropped 0 bases, with 15 bases sitting between them. This CDR3 has 17 amino acids. CDR1 and CDR2 (germline): DFQATT, SNEGSKA (reference sequence). This chain's CDR3 is CSARDLLQDPSGNTIYF. For the CDR3, the DNA is TGCAGTGCTAGAGATCTCTTGCAGGATCCCTCTGGAAACACCATATATTTT.

This clonotype was seen at least ten times. V usage is TRBV20-1 and J usage is TRBJ1-2, with D possibly matching TRBD1 (6 bases). There are 13 residues in the CDR3. Trimming left V 1 base short and J 7 bases short, with 13 bases between. The germline CDR1 and CDR2 sequences are DFQATT and SNEGSKA (reference sequence). The CDR3 DNA reads TGCAGTGCTAGAGTCGGGGGGGCTGGTGGCTACACCTTC. Translated, it gives CSARVGGAGGYTF.

This clonotype was observed a handful of times. This sequence joins TRBV7-9 and TRBJ1-2; possibly TRBD1 for D (5 bases). The CDR3 length is 16 residues. With 2 bases removed from V and 8 bases from J, the gap between germline ends came to 21 bases. CDR1 is SEHNR and CDR2 is FQNEAQ in the germline V gene (reference sequence). This CDR3 is CASSLSSWQGEVGYTF. CDR3 DNA: TGTGCCAGCAGCTTATCATCGTGGCAGGGAGAAGTCGGCTACACCTTC.

The chain couples TRBV2 to TRBJ1-2; D may be TRBD1 (5 bases). V lost 0 bases, J lost 4 bases, and 12 bases lay in between. CDR3 length: 15 residues. The germline CDR1 and CDR2 sequences are SNHLY and FYNNEI. Written as DNA, the CDR3 is TGTGCCAGCAGTGAAGCGGGCTCGGGACTCTATGGCTACACCTTC. Translating it yields CASSEAGSGLYGYTF.

This clonotype was observed at least ten times. CDR3 sequence: CASSQGDGKETQYF. The CDR3 DNA sequence: TGTGCCAGCAGCCAGGGAGATGGGAAAGAGACCCAGTACTTC. This chain links TRBV9 with TRBJ2-5; D assignment may be TRBD1 or TRBD2 (5 bases each). Trimming took off 4 bases at V and 3 bases at J, with 13 bases between the two ends. The CDR3 loop spans 14 amino acids. Germline CDR1 is SGDLS and CDR2 is YYNGEE.

This clonotype was seen at least ten times. CDR3 residues: CASSGAGGPGGELFF. The CDR3 DNA follows: TGTGCCAGCAGCGGGGCGGGAGGGCCGGGCGGGGAGCTGTTTTTT. The chain couples TRBV5-4 to TRBJ2-2; TRBD2 aligns across 9 bases. V lost 4 bases, J lost 7 bases, and 8 bases stayed unmatched. Germline V gives CDR1 SGHNT, CDR2 YYREEE (reference sequence). This CDR3 has 15 amino acids.

The CDR3 DNA reads as TGTGCCAGCAGCTTAGGGACCGGGCCCCTTCGCGCTGAAGCTTTCTTT. Protein product: CASSLGTGPLRAEAFF. This chain connects TRBV7-8 to TRBJ1-1; D is ambiguous. The germline CDR1 and CDR2 sequences are SGHVS and FQNEAQ. The CDR3 is 16 residues long. V dropped 1 base and J dropped 6 bases, with 18 bases sitting between them.

This clonotype has at least ten counts. The V call is TRBV4-2, the J call TRBJ2-5, with TRBD2 matching over 10 bases. V lost 8 bases and J lost 4; bases outside the gene matches: 7. Looked up from germline, CDR1 is LGHNA and CDR2 is YNFKEQ. CDR3 length: 14 residues. The CDR3 sequence is CASCSGGGSETQYF. In DNA form, the CDR3 reads TGTGCCAGCTGCAGCGGGGGGGGGTCAGAGACCCAGTACTTC.

This clonotype was observed many times. The CDR3 DNA reads TGTGCCAGCAGCTTAGACTATACAAGCACAGATACGCAGTATTTT. This encodes CASSLDYTSTDTQYF. This chain connects TRBV7-2 to TRBJ2-3; D is uncertain. CDR3 length: 15 residues. Between the trimmed V and J ends, which lost 1 base and 0 bases, there was a span of 8 bases. CDR1 is SGHTA, CDR2 FQGNSA, per germline.

V usage is TRBV5-4 and J usage is TRBJ1-4; perhaps TRBD1 as D (6 bases). The CDR3 contains 12 residues. Looked up from germline, CDR1 is SGHNT and CDR2 is YYREEE (reference sequence). The V end lost 4 bases, the J end lost 10 bases, and 11 bases lay between the germline ends. CDR3 sequence (DNA): TGTGCCAGCAGCATCGGGACACGAAAACTGTTTTTT. It translates to CASSIGTRKLFF.

With respect to this clonotype: One end of the junction fails to match germline, which may point to a read error. This chain joins TRBV20-1 and TRBJ1-1; D call uncertain. Germline V gene data show CDR1 as DFQATT and CDR2 as SNEGSKA (reference sequence). The CDR3 contains 11 residues. CDR3 in DNA: TGCAGTGCGTATATGAACACTGAAGCTTGCTTT. This translates into CSAYMNTEACF.

About this clonotype: The CDR3 end shows no conserved phenylalanine or tryptophan, and so a read error is likely. Because the CDR3's place on the DNA is in doubt, the DNA is left out and the CDR3 is given as listed by TCRdb. Here the CDR3 reads CATSRDRPGA. The V gene is TRBV15, the J gene TRBJ2-2; TRBD1 is taken as the D call from the table, unchecked against the DNA. Inclusive of both ends, the CDR3 amounts to 10 amino acids. The V gene's germline CDR1 is LNHNV and CDR2 YYDKDF (reference sequence).

The DNA of the CDR3 is TGTGCCAGCAGTTTAGCAGGGGGCAGGACTGAAAAACTGTTTTTT. Amino acids: CASSLAGGRTEKLFF. V is TRBV12-3 or TRBV12-4 and J is TRBJ1-4; the match to TRBD1 covers 7 bases. CDR3 size: 15 residues. V trimming: 0 bases; J trimming: 7 bases; junction bases outside the gene matches: 5.

This clonotype was picked up many times. This may arise from a read error, as a much more abundant clone is one base away. This chain joins TRBV9 and TRBJ2-5, with 7 bases matching TRBD2. Germline V gene sequence: CDR1 SGDLS, CDR2 YYNGEE. The length of the CDR3 is 14 residues. The CDR3 protein is CASSVRGGRETQSF. In DNA form, the CDR3 reads TGTGCCAGCAGCGTACGGGGAGGGCGGGAGACCCAGTCCTTC.

This clonotype qualifies as medium-sized (0.01 to 0.1%). This clone may be a read error of a much larger clone one base away. The chain couples TRBV20-1 to TRBJ2-7; 7 bases map to TRBD2. Germline V gene lookup returns CDR1 DFQATT and CDR2 SNEGSKA (reference sequence). The V gene end was trimmed by 1 base and the J gene end by 6 bases; junction bases not matched to a gene: 9. The CDR3 is 14 amino acids. Here the CDR3 reads CSARAGGRVSEQYF. The CDR3 nucleotides read TGCAGTGCTAGAGCGGGAGGCAGGGTCTCCGAGCAGTACTTC.

Turning to this clonotype: Germline and junction disagree at one end, which may indicate a read error. The chain is built from TRBV7-6 and TRBJ1-4; no definite D call. The CDR3 covers 20 residues. Germline CDR1 is SGHVS and CDR2 is FNYEAQ. The CDR3 spells CASSLAPPGRRPRTNGKLFF. CDR3 sequence (DNA): TGTGCCAGCAGCTTAGCACCCCCGGGCCGTCGGCCTCGGACTAATGGAAAACTGTTTTTT.

This sequence joins TRBV20-1 and TRBJ2-1; the match to TRBD2 covers 10 bases. CDR3 length: 17 amino acids. Germline values: CDR1 DFQATT, CDR2 SNEGSKA (reference sequence). The junction had 12 bases not matched to a gene; V was cut back by 5 bases and J by 2 bases. The CDR3 DNA reads as TGCAGTGCTCCCCGGCTAGCGGGAGTAACTCCCTACAATGAGCAGTTCTTC. It encodes CSAPRLAGVTPYNEQFF.

This clonotype was found many times. The gene calls are TRBV7-2 and TRBJ1-4, with a weak D call TRBD1 (6 bases). With 1 base removed from V and 5 bases from J, the gap between germline ends came to 11 bases. The CDR3 is made up of 15 amino acids. CDR1 is SGHTA, CDR2 FQGNSA, per germline. DNA of the CDR3: TGTGCCAGCAGCTTAGTGGCAGGGGAGAATGAAAAACTGTTTTTT. Residues: CASSLVAGENEKLFF.

This clonotype appeared many times. The V gene is TRBV5-8, the J gene TRBJ2-3; a weak D match, TRBD2 (6 bases). Trimming shortened V by 2 bases and J by 2 bases, and 12 bases separated the two germline ends. The CDR3 contains 15 residues. CDR1 is SGHTS and CDR2 is YDEGEE in the germline V gene. CDR3 bases: TGTGCCAGCAGCTTAGTCCTAGCGACCACAGATACGCAGTATTTT. Protein: CASSLVLATTDTQYF.

Many counts were recorded for this clonotype. V and J are TRBV29-1 and TRBJ2-2, with 7 bases matching TRBD2. Per germline, CDR1 SQVTM and CDR2 ANQGSEA. CDR3 length: 13 amino acids. The CDR3 protein is CGVRGANTGELFF. CDR3 sequence (DNA): TGCGGGGTTCGGGGGGCGAACACCGGGGAGCTGTTTTTT.

This clonotype was counted at least ten times. CDR3 protein: CASSQDGLAGGHNEQFF. As DNA, the CDR3 is TGTGCCAGCAGCCAAGATGGTCTAGCGGGGGGCCACAATGAGCAGTTCTTC. This chain links TRBV4-2 with TRBJ2-1; 11 nucleotides agree with TRBD2. V lost 0 bases to trimming and J lost 5 bases; unmatched junction nucleotides: 6. Looked up from germline, CDR1 is LGHNA and CDR2 is YNFKEQ. The CDR3 loop spans 17 amino acids.

The chain joins TRBV7-3 to TRBJ2-2, with unresolved D. Germline CDR1 and CDR2: SGHTA and FQGTGA. Trimming removed 1 base at V and 4 bases at J, with 10 bases between. There are 15 residues in the CDR3. For the CDR3, the DNA is TGTGCCAGCAGCTTAAGCGGAGAAAGCACCGGGGAGCTGTTTTTT. Translated, it gives CASSLSGESTGELFF.